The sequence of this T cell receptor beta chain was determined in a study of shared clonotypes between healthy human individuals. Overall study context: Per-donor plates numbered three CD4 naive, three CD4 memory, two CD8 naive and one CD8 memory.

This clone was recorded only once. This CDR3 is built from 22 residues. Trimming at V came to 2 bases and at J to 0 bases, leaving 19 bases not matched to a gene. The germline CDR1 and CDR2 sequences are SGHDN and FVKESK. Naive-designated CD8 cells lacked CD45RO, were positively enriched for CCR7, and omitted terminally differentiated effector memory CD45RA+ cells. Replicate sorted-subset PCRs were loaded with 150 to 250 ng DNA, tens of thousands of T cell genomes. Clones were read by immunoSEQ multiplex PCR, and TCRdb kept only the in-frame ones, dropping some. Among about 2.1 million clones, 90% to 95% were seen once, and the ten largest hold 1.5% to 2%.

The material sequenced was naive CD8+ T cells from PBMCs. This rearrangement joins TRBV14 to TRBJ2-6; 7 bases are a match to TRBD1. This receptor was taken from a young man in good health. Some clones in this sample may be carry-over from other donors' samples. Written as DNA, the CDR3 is TGTGCCAGCAGCCAATATAATACAATCCGAGGACAGGTGAACTCTGGGGCCAACGTCCTGACTTTC. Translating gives CASSQYNTIRGQVNSGANVLTF. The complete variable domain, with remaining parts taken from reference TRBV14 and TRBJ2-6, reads EAGVTQFPSHSVIEKGQTVTLRCDPISGHDNLYWYRRVMGKEIKFLLHFVKESKQDESGMPNNRFLAERTGGTYSTLKVQPAELEDSGVYFCASSQYNTIRGQVNSGANVLTFGAGSRLTVL.